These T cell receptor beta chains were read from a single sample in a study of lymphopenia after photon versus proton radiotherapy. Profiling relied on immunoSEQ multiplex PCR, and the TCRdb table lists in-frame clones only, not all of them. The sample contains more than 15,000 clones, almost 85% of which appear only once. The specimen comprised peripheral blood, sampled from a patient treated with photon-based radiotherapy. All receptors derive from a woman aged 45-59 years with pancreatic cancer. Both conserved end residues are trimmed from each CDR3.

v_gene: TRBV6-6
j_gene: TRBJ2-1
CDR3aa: ASSYGYRSNEQF

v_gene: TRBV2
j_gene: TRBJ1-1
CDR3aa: ASSEVGQRNTEAF

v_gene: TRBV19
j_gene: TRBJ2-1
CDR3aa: ASSYGGSDEQF

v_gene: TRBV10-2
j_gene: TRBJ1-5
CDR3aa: ASTSTDSNQPQH

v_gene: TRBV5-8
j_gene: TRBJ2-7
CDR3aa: ASSFRTVTYEQY

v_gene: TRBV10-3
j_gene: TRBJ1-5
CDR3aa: AAKTENQPQH

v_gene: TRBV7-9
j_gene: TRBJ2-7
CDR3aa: ASSLALRGYEQY

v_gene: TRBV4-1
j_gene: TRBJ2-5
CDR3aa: ASSQDAPNQETQY

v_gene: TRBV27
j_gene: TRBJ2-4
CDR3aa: ASSPLREGLAKNIQY

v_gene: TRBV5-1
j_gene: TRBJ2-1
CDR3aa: ASSLSGAEGGEQF

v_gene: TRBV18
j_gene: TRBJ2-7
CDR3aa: ASSPAPAGASYEQY

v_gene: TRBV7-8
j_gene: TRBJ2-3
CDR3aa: ASSQGPGGGTQY

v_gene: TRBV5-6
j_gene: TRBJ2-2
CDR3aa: ASSWEGNTGELF

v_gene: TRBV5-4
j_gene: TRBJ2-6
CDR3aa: ASSLALQVAGANVLT

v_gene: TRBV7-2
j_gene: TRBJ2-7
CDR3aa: ASSSGTSGRAEY

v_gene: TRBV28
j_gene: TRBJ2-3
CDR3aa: ASSLSSLYTQY

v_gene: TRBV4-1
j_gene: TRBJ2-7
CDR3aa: ASSQRAGTSGSREQY

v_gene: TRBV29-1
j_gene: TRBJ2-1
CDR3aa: SVRGLASGEQF

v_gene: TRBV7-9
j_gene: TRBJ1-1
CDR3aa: ASSLEFPNTEAF

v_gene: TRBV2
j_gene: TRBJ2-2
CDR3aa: ASSERGRQAGELF

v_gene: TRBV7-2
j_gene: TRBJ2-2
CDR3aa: ASSLGRIANTGELF

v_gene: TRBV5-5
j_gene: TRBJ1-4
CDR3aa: ASSLHPSTTNEKLF

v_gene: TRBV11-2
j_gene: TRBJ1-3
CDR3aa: ASSLEAGAGNTIY

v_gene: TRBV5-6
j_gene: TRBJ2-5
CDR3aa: ASSFSGFQETQY

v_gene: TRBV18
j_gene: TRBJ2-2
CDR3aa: ASSNVVGPANTGELF

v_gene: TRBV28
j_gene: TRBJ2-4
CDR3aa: ASSLRGQLNIQY

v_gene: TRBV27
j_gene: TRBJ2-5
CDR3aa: ASSLDPAGGREQY

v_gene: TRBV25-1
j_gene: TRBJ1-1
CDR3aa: ASSGGWDTEAF

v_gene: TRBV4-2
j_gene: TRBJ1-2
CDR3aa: ASSQSTGTAGYGYT

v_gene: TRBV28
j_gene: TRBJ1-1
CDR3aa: ASVRFTEAF

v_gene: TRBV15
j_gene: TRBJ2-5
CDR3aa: ATSRDWLAGLMYQETQY

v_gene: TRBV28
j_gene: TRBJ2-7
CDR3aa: ASSLSPVPTDEQY

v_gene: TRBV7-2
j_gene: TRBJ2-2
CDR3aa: ASSLAQGAGTGELF

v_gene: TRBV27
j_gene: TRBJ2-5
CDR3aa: ASSLGGGDFQETQY

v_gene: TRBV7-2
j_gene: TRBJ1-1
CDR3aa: ASSPNRGQMNTEAF

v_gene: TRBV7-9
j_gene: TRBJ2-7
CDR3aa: ASSSTGPPNQQY

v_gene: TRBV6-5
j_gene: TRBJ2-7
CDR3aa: ASRPAGGHEQY

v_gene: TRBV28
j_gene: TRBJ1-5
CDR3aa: ASSFTSRGYSNQPQH

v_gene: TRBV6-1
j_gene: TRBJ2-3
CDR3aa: ASSERRAAAPTDTQY

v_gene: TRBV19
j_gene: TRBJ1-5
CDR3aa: ASSITSSGWGQPQH

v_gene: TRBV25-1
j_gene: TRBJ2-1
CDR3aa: ASSRGSAGDNEQF

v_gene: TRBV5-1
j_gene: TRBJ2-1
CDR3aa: ASSNGLGGNEQF

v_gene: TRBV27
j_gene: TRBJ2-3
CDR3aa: ASSLRFTDTQY

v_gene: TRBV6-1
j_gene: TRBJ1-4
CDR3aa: ASKRDNNEKLF

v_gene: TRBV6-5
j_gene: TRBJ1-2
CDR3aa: ASSLGKSTYGYT

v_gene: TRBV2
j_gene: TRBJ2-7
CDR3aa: ARQGASDEQY

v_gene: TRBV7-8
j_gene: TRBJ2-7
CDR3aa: ASSLAGGFPYEQY

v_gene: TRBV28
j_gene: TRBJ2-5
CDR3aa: ASSLRGQGMETQY

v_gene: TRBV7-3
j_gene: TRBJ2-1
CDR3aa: ASSLTRENNEQF

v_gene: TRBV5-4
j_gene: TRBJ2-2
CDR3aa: ASSPRQGRAGELF

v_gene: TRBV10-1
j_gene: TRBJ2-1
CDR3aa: ASIRGKPNNEQF

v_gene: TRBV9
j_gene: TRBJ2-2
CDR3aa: ASSGTSASNTGELF

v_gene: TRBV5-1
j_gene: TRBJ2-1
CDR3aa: ASSLSLAGEGEQF

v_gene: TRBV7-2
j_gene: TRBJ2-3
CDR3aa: ASSSRRQGGTDTQY

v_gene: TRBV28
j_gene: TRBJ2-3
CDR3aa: ASSQGLAGADTQY

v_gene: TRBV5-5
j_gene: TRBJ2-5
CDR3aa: ASSPRPIGETQY

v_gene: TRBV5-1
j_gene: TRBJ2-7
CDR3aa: ASSPTSESSYEQY

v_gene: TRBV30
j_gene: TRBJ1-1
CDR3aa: AWMGNTETDEAF

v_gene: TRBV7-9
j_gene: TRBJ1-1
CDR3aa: ASSPYRAGPEAF